The clone carrying this T cell receptor beta chain came up a few times. Its antigen remains unknown. CDR1 and CDR2 (germline): SGHAT, FQNNGV. Trimming cost V 1 base and J 8 bases; bases outside gene matches: 4. The CDR3 length is 15 residues. This sample stems from a study of CD8+ T cells in alopecia areata. Whole-study findings and limits: Clonality was higher in lesional than normal scalp, especially in alopecia totalis/universalis.

In each case, RNA was isolated and then reverse transcribed into cDNA as the sequencing template. Only in-frame clones appear in the TCRdb table, and some are missing; sequencing was by immunoSEQ multiplex PCR. The sample yields 200,000 to 250,000 clones, roughly 57% seen once. Here the sequenced sample was CD4+ T cells sorted from blood, taken at week 0. J is TRBJ1-6 and V is TRBV11-2; 8 bases align to TRBD1. The receptor comes from a human donor with alopecia areata. The CDR3 spells CASSLGQGIDSPLHF. The CDR3 bases are TGTGCCAGCAGCTTAGGACAGGGGATTGATTCACCCCTCCACTTT.